The T cell receptor (beta chain) under discussion was sequenced for a study of cytomegalovirus exposure and HLA in healthy donors. This clone was detected a few times. With 8 bases clipped from V and 1 base from J, the junction kept 4 bases outside the gene matches. This CDR3 is built from 13 residues. The germline gives CDR1 SNHLY, CDR2 FYNNEI. Primers: 60 Vbeta forward and 13 Jbeta reverse. Data came from immunoSEQ multiplex PCR; TCRdb stores just in-frame clones and leaves some out. The top ten hold approximately 4.5% of the sample, which has approximately 160,000 clones, approximately 67% seen once.

This chain connects TRBV2 to TRBJ2-5; 7 bases agree with TRBD1. The sample consisted of PBMCs. This TCR was sampled from a woman aged 18-29 years in good health and CMV-seropositive. The CDR3 DNA is TGTGCCAGCCGCGAGGGGGCCCAAGAGACCCAGTACTTC. Translation gives CASREGAQETQYF.